This T cell receptor beta chain was documented in a study of T cell responses to AZD1222 COVID-19 vaccine. General study findings and limits: Two AZD1222 administrations were followed by greater Spike-specific TCR breadth and depth. Seropositive at baseline were only a handful of AZD1222 recipients.

Sequencing was performed with immunoSEQ multiplex PCR; in TCRdb, only in-frame clones are kept and a portion is missing. The data hold around 170,000 clones, with just over 85% observed a single time. The V gene's germline CDR1 is LNHDA and CDR2 SQIVND (reference sequence). The CDR3 runs to 16 residues. The J segment lost 0 bases and the V segment lost 5 bases, leaving 6 bases of the junction unmatched. It was second doses at about 4 or about 12 weeks that were pooled. On this clone itself: What it binds is unknown.

This receptor was obtained from an adult who received the AZD1222 COVID-19 vaccine. V and J are TRBV19 and TRBJ2-2, with 7 bases lining up with TRBD1. Material: peripheral blood, obtained 28 days after the second AZD1222 dose. In nucleotides, the CDR3 is TGTGCCAGTAGTGTCCCTCAGGGGGCGAACACCGGGGAGCTGTTTTTT. It is translated as CASSVPQGANTGELFF.